This T cell receptor beta chain appears in the sequencing data of a study of CD8 T cells in ankylosing spondylitis. Whole-study results and caveats: About 8 highly homologous variants made up a TCR beta motif, and this motif appeared characteristic of ankylosing spondylitis blood.

This clonotype occurred a few times. Its antigen is undetermined. TCRdb itself ran the 5' RACE reads through MiXCR, one entry per CDR3 protein. The table shows approximately 440,000 distinct CDR3 sequences, with 17% occurring only once. Source material: blood, either unsorted or a sorted T cell fraction (not recorded which). The clonotype was recovered from a male donor with ankylosing spondylitis.

CDR3 amino acids: CASSLLGATHPQELFF. In DNA, the CDR3 is TGTGCCAGCAGCTTACTCGGGGCAACTCATCCCCAGGAGCTGTTTTTT. The chain is built from TRBV7-9 and TRBJ2-2; D may be TRBD1 or TRBD2 (5 bases each). Germline V gene lookup returns CDR1 SEHNR and CDR2 FQNEAQ (reference sequence). Trimming took 2 bases from V and 10 from J, leaving 20 bases between them. This CDR3 has 16 amino acids. Using reference TRBV7-9 and TRBJ2-2 for the parts outside the CDR3, the full variable domain is DTGVSQNPRHKITKRGQNVTFRCDPISEHNRLYWYRQTLGQGPEFLTYFQNEAQLEKSRLLSDRFSAERPKGSFSTLEIQRTEQGDSAMYLCASSLLGATHPQELFFGEGSRLTVL.